This TCR beta chain was captured in a study of T-cell memory formation after mild COVID-19. As concerns this clonotype: Its cognate antigen is unknown.

Study-level findings and limits: Largely, contracting CD4+ clones fell within CM and EM, and contracting CD8+ clones within EMRA. CD4/CD8 balance held among clones contracting day 15 to 85, and later expanders leaned CD4+.

Constant-segment-primed 5'RACE gave TCR alpha and TCR beta cDNA libraries with sample barcodes and UMIs. One entry per CDR3 protein results from TCRdb running MiXCR on the 5' RACE reads. The sample lists under 200,000 distinct CDR3 sequences; about 9.9% were seen once. Germline V gene data show CDR1 as SNHLY and CDR2 as FYNNEI. V gave up 6 bases and J gave up 2 bases, with 13 bases separating them. The CDR3 contains 14 residues. The source material was PBMCs or a T cell subset sorted from them (not recorded which). The gene calls are TRBV2 and TRBJ1-1; the D is unclear. This TCR derives from a man between 18 and 29 years old who had mild COVID-19 (a few samples of this study predate the infection). Cell type and time point are not known. Written as DNA, the CDR3 is TGTGCCAGCAGGGTCAACAACCGAAACACTGAAGCTTTCTTT. Amino acid sequence: CASRVNNRNTEAFF.